A single sample gave rise to the 13 T cell receptor beta chains below, sequenced in a study of T cell repertoires in ileal Crohn's disease. This table comes from immunoSEQ multiplex PCR, and its TCRdb copy is limited to in-frame clones, with some not included. The top ten hold 4.2% of the sample, which has 16,000 or so clones, roughly 78% seen once. Sequenced: ileal tissue. These receptors came from an adult with Crohn's disease.

The chain links TRBV27 to TRBJ1-3; TRBD1 aligns across 8 bases. The V and J ends lost 4 bases and 3 bases, in that order; junction bases with no gene match: 17. Germline V lookup: CDR1 MNHEY, CDR2 SMNVEV (reference sequence). The CDR3 is 19 residues long. In nucleotides, the CDR3 is TGTGCCAGCAGTTCAAGGTATTCGGGGACAGGTCCCCTTGGAAACACCATATATTTT. Its translation is CASSSRYSGTGPLGNTIYF.

Concerning this clone: One junction end disagrees with the germline gene, perhaps due to a read error. This sequence joins TRBV2 and TRBJ1-2, with 7 bases aligning to TRBD1. Germline-derived CDR1 and CDR2 are SNHLY and FYNNEI. This CDR3 has 15 amino acids. The CDR3 nucleotides read TGTGCCAGCAGCGAAGTCGGGACAGCTAACTATGGCTACACCTTC. Its translation: CASSEVGTANYGYTF.

The chain is built from TRBV15 and TRBJ2-7; TRBD1 aligns across 8 bases. In germline, CDR1 is LNHNV, CDR2 YYDKDF (reference sequence). The CDR3 length is 14 residues. V lost 1 base and J lost 4; bases outside the gene matches: 3. In nucleotides, the CDR3 is TGTGCCACCAGCAGAGGGACAGGGCGGTACGAGCAGTACTTC. It codes for CATSRGTGRYEQYF.

The chain recombines TRBV30 with TRBJ2-3; TRBD2 is a possible D gene (5 bases). V was clipped by 2 bases and J by 3 bases, with 9 bases between them. Germline values: CDR1 GTSNPN, CDR2 SVGIG (reference sequence). The length of the CDR3 is 13 residues. The CDR3 DNA sequence: TGTGCCTGGAGTTGGCCGGGGACAGATACGCAGTATTTT. Its protein product is CAWSWPGTDTQYF.

This rearrangement joins TRBV6-6 to TRBJ1-4; TRBD1 might be the D (5 bases). Trimming stripped 6 bases from V and 6 bases from J, with 20 bases between. The germline V gene encodes CDR1 MNHNY and CDR2 SVGAGI (reference sequence). There are 16 residues in the CDR3. The CDR3 DNA sequence: TGTGCCAGCAGGGTCTCTCCGGCCAAAGGGGATGAAAAACTGTTTTTT. Translation: CASRVSPAKGDEKLFF.

The V call is TRBV28, the J call TRBJ1-2, with 7 bases identical to TRBD1. Germline lookup yields CDR1 MDHEN and CDR2 SYDVKM. The CDR3 runs 14 residues. Unmatched junction bases numbered 9, after V lost 6 bases and J lost 5 bases. CDR3 nucleotide sequence: TGTGCCAGCAGGGAACCGGGACAGAGGTATGGCTACACCTTC. The encoded protein is CASREPGQRYGYTF.

The chain carries TRBV5-5 and TRBJ1-2; 9 bases line up with TRBD1. The CDR3 totals 16 residues. Germline CDR1 and CDR2: SGHKS and YYEKEE (reference sequence). Losses at the gene ends were 1 base for V and 2 bases for J; bases not matched to a gene: 6. CDR3 protein: CASSLRGGQGNYGYTF. The CDR3 DNA reads TGTGCCAGCAGCTTGAGGGGTGGACAGGGGAACTATGGCTACACCTTC.

V is TRBV11-2 and J is TRBJ1-3; no clear D. In germline, CDR1 is SGHAT, CDR2 FQNNGV. CDR3 length equals 16 residues. Trimming removed 1 base from V and 3 bases from J, with 13 bases in between. Here the CDR3 DNA reads TGTGCCAGCAGCTTAGGTTTGGGCAGTATTGGAAACACCATATATTTT. Its protein product is CASSLGLGSIGNTIYF.

This clone was picked up a small number of times. This sequence joins TRBV2 and TRBJ2-5, with a possible D match to TRBD1 (6 bases). CDR1 is SNHLY, CDR2 FYNNEI, per germline. V lost 4 bases to trimming and J lost 1 base, with 10 bases between them. There are 14 residues in the CDR3. The CDR3 DNA sequence: TGTGCCAGCAGTGCAAGGGGGAGCCAAGAGACCCAGTACTTC. It specifies CASSARGSQETQYF.

The chain couples TRBV5-6 to TRBJ1-2; TRBD1 is a possible D gene (5 bases). CDR3 size: 14 residues. Germline V gene lookup returns CDR1 SGHDT and CDR2 YYEEEE. Trimming took off 0 bases at V and 0 bases at J, with 6 bases between the two ends. CDR3: CASSLAQANYGYTF. CDR3 in DNA: TGTGCCAGCAGCTTGGCACAGGCTAACTATGGCTACACCTTC.

This chain uses TRBV30 with TRBJ1-2, with a possible D match to TRBD1 (5 bases). The CDR3 loop spans 11 amino acids. The germline V gene encodes CDR1 GTSNPN and CDR2 SVGIG (reference sequence). Trimming removed 8 bases from V and 1 base from J, with 8 bases in between. Here the CDR3 reads CAGASNYGYTF. CDR3 sequence (DNA): TGTGCCGGGGCCAGTAACTATGGCTACACCTTC.

The chain links TRBV2 to TRBJ1-2, with 8 bases matching TRBD1. The junction had 10 bases not matched to a gene; V was cut back by 4 bases and J by 0 bases. Per germline, CDR1 SNHLY and CDR2 FYNNEI. The CDR3 is 17 residues long. CDR3: CASSVRDRLIANYGYTF. CDR3 DNA: TGTGCCAGCAGTGTTCGGGACAGGTTGATAGCTAACTATGGCTACACCTTC.

DNA for the CDR3: TGTGCCAGCAGATGGGACAGGTACTCAGAGACCCAGTACTTC. It yields the protein CASRWDRYSETQYF. The chain recombines TRBV6-1 with TRBJ2-5; 8 positions match TRBD1. Germline assignment: CDR1 MNHNS and CDR2 SASEGT. The CDR3 has 14 amino acids. V was pared by 6 bases and J by 4 bases, with 7 bases of the junction left unmatched.